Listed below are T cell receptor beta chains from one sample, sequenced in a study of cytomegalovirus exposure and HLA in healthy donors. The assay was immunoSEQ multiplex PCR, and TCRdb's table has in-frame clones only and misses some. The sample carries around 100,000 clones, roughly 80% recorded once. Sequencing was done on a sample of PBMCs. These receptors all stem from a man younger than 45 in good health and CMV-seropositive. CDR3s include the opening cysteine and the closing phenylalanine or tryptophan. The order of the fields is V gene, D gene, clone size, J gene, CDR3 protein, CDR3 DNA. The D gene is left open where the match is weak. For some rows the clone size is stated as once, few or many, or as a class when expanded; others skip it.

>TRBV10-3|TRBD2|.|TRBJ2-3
CATLAGRQTDTQYF
TGTGCCACACTAGCGGGGAGGCAAACAGATACGCAGTATTTT
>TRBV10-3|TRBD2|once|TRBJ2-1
CAISEGLGTSNGEQFF
TGTGCCATCAGTGAGGGCCTCGGGACTAGCAACGGTGAGCAGTTCTTC
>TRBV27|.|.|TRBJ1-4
CASSLLSGANEKLFF
TGTGCCAGCAGTTTATTATCGGGGGCTAATGAAAAACTGTTTTTT
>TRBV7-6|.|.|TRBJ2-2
CASSSWTENTGELFF
TGTGCCAGCAGCTCGTGGACAGAGAACACCGGGGAGCTGTTTTTT
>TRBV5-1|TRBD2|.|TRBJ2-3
CASSPLGLAGTDTQYF
TGCGCCAGCAGCCCCCTTGGCCTAGCGGGCACAGATACGCAGTATTTT
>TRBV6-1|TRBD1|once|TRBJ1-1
CASTDRGRLGTEAFF
TGTGCCAGCACAGACAGGGGGCGATTGGGGACTGAAGCTTTCTTT
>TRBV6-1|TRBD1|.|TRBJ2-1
CASSESEGARSEQFF
TGTGCCAGCAGTGAAAGCGAGGGGGCGCGGAGTGAGCAGTTCTTC
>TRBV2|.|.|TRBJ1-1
CASRQFPGSEAFF
TGTGCCAGCAGGCAGTTCCCGGGATCAGAAGCTTTCTTT
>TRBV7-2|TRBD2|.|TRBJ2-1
CASSIRLAGTGNEQFF
TGTGCCAGCAGCATCCGACTAGCGGGGACAGGCAATGAGCAGTTCTTC
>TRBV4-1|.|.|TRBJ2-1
CASSPIRSGSYNEQFF
TGCGCCAGCAGCCCTATACGTAGCGGCTCCTACAATGAGCAGTTCTTC
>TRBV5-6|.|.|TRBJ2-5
CASSLAYGQETQYF
TGTGCCAGCAGCTTGGCCTACGGCCAAGAGACCCAGTACTTC
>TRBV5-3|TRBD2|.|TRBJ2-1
CARSLEGTSGYNEQFF
TGTGCCAGAAGCTTGGAAGGGACTAGCGGCTACAATGAGCAGTTCTTC
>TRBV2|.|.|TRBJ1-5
CASRAGVGGNQPQHF
TGTGCCAGCAGGGCGGGGGTGGGAGGCAATCAGCCCCAGCATTTT
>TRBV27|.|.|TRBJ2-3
CASSSQGTDTQYF
TGTGCCAGCAGTTCACAGGGCACAGATACGCAGTATTTT
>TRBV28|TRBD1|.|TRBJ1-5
CASSRLRTGRRNQPQHF
TGTGCCAGCAGTCGTTTACGGACAGGGCGAAGAAATCAGCCCCAGCATTTT
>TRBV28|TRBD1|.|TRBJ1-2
CASSVNRGGPYGYTF
TGTGCCAGCAGTGTCAACAGGGGTGGTCCATATGGCTACACCTTC
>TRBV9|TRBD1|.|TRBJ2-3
CASSLGTGGNTDTQYF
TGTGCCAGCAGCTTGGGGACAGGGGGTAACACAGATACGCAGTATTTT
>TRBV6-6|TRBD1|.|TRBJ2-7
CASSYVGTAYEQYF
TGTGCCAGCAGTTACGTCGGGACAGCCTACGAGCAGTACTTC
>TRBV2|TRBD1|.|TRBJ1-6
CASSSQGAQHSPLHF
TGTGCCAGCAGTTCCCAGGGGGCGCAACATTCACCCCTCCACTTT
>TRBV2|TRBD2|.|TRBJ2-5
CASSREGRETQYF
TGTGCCAGCAGCCGGGAGGGCCGAGAGACCCAGTACTTC
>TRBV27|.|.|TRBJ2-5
CASSQRPVGLYQETQYF
TGTGCCAGCAGCCAGAGGCCCGTTGGACTGTACCAAGAGACCCAGTACTTC
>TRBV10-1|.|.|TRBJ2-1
CASSPSSRGTYNEQFF
TGCGCCAGCAGTCCCTCTTCTCGGGGGACCTACAATGAGCAGTTCTTC
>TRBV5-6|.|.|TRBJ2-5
CASSFFRGGETQYF
TGTGCCAGCAGCTTCTTTAGAGGGGGAGAGACCCAGTACTTC
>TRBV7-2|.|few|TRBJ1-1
CASSDDRYEAFF
TGTGCCAGCAGTGATGACAGATATGAAGCTTTCTTT
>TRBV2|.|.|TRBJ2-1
CASKRVSYNEQFF
TGTGCCAGCAAGAGGGTCTCCTACAATGAGCAGTTCTTC
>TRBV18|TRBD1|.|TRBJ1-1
CASSFDRGGNTEAFF
TGTGCCAGCTCCTTCGACAGGGGTGGGAACACTGAAGCTTTCTTT
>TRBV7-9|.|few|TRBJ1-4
CASSLGLGGYNEKLFF
TGTGCCAGCAGCTTAGGTCTCGGGGGATATAATGAAAAACTGTTTTTT
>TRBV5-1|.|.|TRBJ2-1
CASSSPGGDRVYNEQFF
TGCGCCAGCAGCTCACCGGGAGGGGACAGGGTCTACAATGAGCAGTTCTTC
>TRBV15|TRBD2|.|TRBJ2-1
CATSRGSGGTNEQFF
TGTGCCACCAGCAGAGGTAGCGGGGGAACCAATGAGCAGTTCTTC
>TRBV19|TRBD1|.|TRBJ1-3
CASSIHRGRTGSTIYF
TGTGCCAGTAGTATCCACAGGGGGCGAACTGGAAGCACCATATATTTT
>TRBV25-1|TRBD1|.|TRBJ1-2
CASSEIGTGTNYGYTF
TGTGCCAGCAGTGAAATAGGGACAGGGACTAACTATGGCTACACCTTC
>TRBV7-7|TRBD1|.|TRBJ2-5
CASSAGGTGGETQYF
TGTGCCAGCAGCGCAGGGGGGACAGGGGGGGAGACCCAGTACTTC
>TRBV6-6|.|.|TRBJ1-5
CASSYFGQINQPQHF
TGTGCCAGCAGTTACTTTGGACAGATAAATCAGCCCCAGCATTTT
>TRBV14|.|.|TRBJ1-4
CASRRRDAPNEKLFF
TGTGCCAGCAGGCGGCGAGACGCGCCTAATGAAAAACTGTTTTTT
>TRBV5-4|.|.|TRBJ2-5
CASSLWRGIQETQYF
TGTGCCAGCAGCTTGTGGCGGGGCATCCAAGAGACCCAGTACTTC
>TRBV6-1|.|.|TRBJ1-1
CASSAIQGLNTEAFF
TGTGCCAGCAGTGCCATACAGGGCTTGAACACTGAAGCTTTCTTT
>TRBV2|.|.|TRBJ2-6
CASNQFSGANVLTF
TGTGCCAGCAATCAGTTCTCTGGGGCCAACGTCCTGACTTTC